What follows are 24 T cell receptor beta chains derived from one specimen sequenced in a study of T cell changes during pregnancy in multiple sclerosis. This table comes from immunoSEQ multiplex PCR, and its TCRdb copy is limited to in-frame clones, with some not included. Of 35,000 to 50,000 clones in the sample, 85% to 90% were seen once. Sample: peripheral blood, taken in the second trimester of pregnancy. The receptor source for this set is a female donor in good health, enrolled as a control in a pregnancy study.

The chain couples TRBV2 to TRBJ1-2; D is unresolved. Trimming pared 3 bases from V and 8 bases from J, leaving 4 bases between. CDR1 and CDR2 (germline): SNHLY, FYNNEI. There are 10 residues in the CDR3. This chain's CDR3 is CASSDGGYTF. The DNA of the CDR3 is TGTGCCAGCAGTGATGGCGGCTACACCTTC. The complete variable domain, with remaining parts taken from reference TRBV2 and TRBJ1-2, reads EPEVTQTPSHQVTQMGQEVILRCVPISNHLYFYWYRQILGQKVEFLVSFYNNEISEKSEIFDDQFSVERPDGSNFTLKIRSTKLEDSAMYFCASSDGGYTFGSGTRLTVV.

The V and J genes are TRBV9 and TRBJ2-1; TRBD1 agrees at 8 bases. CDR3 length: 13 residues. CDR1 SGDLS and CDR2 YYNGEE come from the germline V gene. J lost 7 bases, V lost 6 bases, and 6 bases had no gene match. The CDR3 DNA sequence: TGTGCCAGCACCCCCGACAGGGGTAATGAGCAGTTCTTC. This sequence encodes CASTPDRGNEQFF.

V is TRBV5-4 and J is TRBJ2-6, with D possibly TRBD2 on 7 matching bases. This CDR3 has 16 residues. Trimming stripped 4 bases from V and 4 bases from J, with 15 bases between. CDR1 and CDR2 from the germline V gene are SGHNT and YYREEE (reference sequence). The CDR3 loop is CASSPTGRGGANVLTF. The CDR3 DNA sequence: TGTGCCAGCAGCCCTACAGGGCGGGGGGGGGCCAACGTCCTGACTTTC.

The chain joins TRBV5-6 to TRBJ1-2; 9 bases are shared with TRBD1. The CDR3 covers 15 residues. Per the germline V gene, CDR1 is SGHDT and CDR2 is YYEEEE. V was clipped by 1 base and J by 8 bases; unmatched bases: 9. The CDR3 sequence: CASSLPHPGQGGYTF. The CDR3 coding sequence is TGTGCCAGCAGCTTGCCTCATCCGGGACAGGGAGGCTACACCTTC.

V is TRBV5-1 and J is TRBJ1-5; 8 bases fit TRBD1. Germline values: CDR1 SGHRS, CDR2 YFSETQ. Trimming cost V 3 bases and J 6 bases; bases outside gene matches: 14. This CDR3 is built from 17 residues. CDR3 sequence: CASSWGPDRGEGQPQHF. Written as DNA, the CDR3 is TGCGCCAGCAGCTGGGGGCCCGACAGGGGAGAGGGTCAGCCCCAGCATTTT.

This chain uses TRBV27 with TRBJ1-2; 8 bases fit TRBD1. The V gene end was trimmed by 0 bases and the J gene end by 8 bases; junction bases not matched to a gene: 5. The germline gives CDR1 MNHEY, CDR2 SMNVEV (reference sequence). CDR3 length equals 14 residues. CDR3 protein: CASSLSWTGKGYTF. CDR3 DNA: TGTGCCAGCAGTTTATCGTGGACAGGGAAAGGCTACACCTTC.

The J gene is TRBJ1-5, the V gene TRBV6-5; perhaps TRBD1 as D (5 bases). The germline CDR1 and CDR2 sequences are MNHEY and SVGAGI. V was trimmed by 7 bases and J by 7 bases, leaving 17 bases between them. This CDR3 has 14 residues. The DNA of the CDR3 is TGTGCCAGCATAGGGGTGCCTAAGGGGCAGCCCCAGCATTTT. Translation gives CASIGVPKGQPQHF.

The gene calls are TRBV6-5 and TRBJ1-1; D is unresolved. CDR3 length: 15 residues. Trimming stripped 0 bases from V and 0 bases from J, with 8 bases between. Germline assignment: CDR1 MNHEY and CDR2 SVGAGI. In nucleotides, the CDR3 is TGTGCCAGCAGTTACTCGGTCGGGTTGAACACTGAAGCTTTCTTT. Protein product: CASSYSVGLNTEAFF.

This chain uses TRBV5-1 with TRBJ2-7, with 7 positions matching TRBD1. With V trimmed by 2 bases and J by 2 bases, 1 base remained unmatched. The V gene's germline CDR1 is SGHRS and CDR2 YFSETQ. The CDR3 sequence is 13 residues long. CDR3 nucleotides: TGCGCCAGCAGCTTAACAGGGGCCTACGAGCAGTACTTC. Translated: CASSLTGAYEQYF.

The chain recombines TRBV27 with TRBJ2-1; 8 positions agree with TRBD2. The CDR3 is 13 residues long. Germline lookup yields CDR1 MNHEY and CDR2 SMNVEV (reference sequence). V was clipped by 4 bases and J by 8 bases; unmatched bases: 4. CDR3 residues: CASSSGGSYEQFF. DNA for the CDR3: TGTGCCAGCAGTTCGGGGGGGAGTTATGAGCAGTTCTTC.

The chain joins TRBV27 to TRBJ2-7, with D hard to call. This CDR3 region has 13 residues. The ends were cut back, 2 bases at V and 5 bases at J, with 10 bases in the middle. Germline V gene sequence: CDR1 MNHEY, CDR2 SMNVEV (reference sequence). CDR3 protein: CASSLRGSDEQYF. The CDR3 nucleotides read TGTGCCAGCAGTTTAAGAGGCAGTGACGAGCAGTACTTC.

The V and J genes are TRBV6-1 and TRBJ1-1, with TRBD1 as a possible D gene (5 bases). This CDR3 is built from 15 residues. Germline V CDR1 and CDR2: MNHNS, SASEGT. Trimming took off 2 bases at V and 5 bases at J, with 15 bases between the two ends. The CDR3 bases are TGTGCCAGCAGTGAATTATCGGGGGTACGGACTGAAGCTTTCTTT. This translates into CASSELSGVRTEAFF.

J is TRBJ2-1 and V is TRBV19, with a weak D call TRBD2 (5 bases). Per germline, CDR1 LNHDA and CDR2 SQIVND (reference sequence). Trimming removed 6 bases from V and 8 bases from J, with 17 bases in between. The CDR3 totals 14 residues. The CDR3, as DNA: TGTGCCAGTAGAACCACCGCGGGTCTGCATGAGCAGTTCTTC. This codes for CASRTTAGLHEQFF.

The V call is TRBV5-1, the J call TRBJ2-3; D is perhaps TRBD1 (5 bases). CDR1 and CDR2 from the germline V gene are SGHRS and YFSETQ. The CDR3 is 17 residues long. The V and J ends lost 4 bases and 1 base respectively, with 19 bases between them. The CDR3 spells CASSADPTGSGTDTQYF. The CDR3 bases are TGCGCCAGCAGCGCAGATCCTACAGGCTCGGGCACAGATACGCAGTATTTT.

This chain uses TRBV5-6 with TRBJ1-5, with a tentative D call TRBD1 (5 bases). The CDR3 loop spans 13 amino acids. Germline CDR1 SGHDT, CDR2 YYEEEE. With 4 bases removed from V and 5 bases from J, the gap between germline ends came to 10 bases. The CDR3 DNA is TGTGCCAGCAGCCGGGGGGGAGATCAGCCCCAGCATTTT. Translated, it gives CASSRGGDQPQHF.

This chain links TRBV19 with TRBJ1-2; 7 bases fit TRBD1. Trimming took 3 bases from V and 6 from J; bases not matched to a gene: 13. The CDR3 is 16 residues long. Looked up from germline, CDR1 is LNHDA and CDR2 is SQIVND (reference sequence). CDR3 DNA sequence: TGTGCCAGTAGTATGCGGGGGGTGAGGACAGGAGATGGCTACACCTTC. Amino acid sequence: CASSMRGVRTGDGYTF.

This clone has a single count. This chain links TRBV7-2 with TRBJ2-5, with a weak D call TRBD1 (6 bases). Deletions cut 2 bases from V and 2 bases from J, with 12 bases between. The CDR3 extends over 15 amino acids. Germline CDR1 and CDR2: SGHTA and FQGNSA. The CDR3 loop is CASSLWGQTQETQYF. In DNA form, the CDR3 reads TGTGCCAGCAGCTTATGGGGACAAACTCAAGAGACCCAGTACTTC.

Here the CDR3 reads CASSWGGDTQYF. Here the CDR3 DNA reads TGTGCCAGCAGTTGGGGGGGAGATACGCAGTATTTT. This chain connects TRBV28 to TRBJ2-3; TRBD2 aligns across 7 bases. CDR1 MDHEN and CDR2 SYDVKM come from the germline V gene. J lost 5 bases, V lost 4 bases, and 0 bases had no gene match. CDR3 length: 12 amino acids.

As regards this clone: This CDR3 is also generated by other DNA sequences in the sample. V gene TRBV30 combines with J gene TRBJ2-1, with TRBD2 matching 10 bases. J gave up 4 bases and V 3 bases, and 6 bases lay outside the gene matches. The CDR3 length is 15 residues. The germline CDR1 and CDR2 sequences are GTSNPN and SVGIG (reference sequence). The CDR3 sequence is CAWSVLAGPYNEQFF. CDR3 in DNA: TGTGCCTGGAGCGTACTAGCGGGGCCTTACAATGAGCAGTTCTTC.

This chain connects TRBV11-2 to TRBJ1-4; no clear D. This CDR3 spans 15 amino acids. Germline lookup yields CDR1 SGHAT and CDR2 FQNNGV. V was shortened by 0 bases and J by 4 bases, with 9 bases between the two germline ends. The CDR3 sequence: CASSLDSAGNEKLFF. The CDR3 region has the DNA TGTGCCAGCAGCTTAGACTCCGCCGGTAATGAAAAACTGTTTTTT.

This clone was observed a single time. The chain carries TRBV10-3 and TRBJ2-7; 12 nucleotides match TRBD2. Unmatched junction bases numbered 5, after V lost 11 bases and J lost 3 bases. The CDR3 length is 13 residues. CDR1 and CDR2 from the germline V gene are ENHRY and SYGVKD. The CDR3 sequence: CAVGLAGNYEQYF. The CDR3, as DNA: TGTGCCGTCGGACTAGCGGGGAACTACGAGCAGTACTTC.

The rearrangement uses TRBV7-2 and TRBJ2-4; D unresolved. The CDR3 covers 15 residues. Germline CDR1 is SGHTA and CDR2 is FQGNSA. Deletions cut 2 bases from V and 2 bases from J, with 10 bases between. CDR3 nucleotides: TGTGCCAGCAGCTTACAAGCCAGGACCAAAAACATTCAGTACTTC. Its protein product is CASSLQARTKNIQYF.

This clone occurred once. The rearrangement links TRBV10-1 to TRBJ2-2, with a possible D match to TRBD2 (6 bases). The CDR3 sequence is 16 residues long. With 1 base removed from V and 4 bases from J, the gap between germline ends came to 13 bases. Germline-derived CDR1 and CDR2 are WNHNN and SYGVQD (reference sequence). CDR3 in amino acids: CASSELSSVGTGELFF. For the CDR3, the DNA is TGCGCCAGCAGTGAGTTGTCTAGCGTAGGCACCGGGGAGCTGTTTTTT.

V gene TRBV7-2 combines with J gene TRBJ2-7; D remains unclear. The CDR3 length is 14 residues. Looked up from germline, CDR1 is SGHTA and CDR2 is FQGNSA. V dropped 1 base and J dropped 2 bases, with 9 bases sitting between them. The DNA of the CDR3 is TGTGCCAGCAGCTTAGGGCCAGGTCCCTACGAGCAGTACTTC. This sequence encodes CASSLGPGPYEQYF.